This T cell receptor (beta chain) was identified during a study of blood T cell repertoires in COVID-19. The method was immunoSEQ multiplex PCR; TCRdb's version includes in-frame clones alone and lacks a portion of them. Of 30,000 to 50,000 clones in the sample, roughly 85% were seen once. Looked up from germline, CDR1 is MRHNA and CDR2 is SNTAGT. This CDR3 spans 16 amino acids. V trimming: 7 bases; J trimming: 5 bases; junction bases outside the gene matches: 11. The source material was peripheral blood. This receptor was obtained from a human donor in a cohort sampled during active COVID-19. This chain connects TRBV6-4 to TRBJ2-5; 12 bases are shared with TRBD2. The CDR3 DNA reads TGTGCCAGCACTAGGACTAGCGGGGAAGGGGGGGAGACCCAGTACTTC. It translates to CASTRTSGEGGETQYF.